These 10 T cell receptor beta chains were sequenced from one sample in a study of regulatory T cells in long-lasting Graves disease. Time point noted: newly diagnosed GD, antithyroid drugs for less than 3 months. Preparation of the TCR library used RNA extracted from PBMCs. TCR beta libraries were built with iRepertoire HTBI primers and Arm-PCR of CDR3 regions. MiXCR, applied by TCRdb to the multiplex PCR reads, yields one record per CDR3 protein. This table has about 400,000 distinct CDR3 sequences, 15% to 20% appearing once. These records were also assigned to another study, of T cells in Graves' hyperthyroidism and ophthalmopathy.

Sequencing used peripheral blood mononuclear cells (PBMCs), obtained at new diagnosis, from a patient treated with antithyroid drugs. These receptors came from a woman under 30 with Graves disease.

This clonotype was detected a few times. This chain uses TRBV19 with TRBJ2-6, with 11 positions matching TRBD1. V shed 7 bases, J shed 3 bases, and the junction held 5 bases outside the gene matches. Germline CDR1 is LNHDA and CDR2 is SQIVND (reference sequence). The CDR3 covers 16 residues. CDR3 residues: CASTLDRGLGANVLTF. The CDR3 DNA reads TGTGCCAGTACCCTGGACAGGGGGCTTGGGGCCAACGTCCTGACTTTC. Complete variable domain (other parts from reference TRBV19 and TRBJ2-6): DGGITQSPKYLFRKEGQNVTLSCEQNLNHDAMYWYRQDPGQGLRLIYYSQIVNDFQKGDIAEGYSVSREKKESFPLTVTSAQKNPTAFYLCASTLDRGLGANVLTFGAGSRLTVL.

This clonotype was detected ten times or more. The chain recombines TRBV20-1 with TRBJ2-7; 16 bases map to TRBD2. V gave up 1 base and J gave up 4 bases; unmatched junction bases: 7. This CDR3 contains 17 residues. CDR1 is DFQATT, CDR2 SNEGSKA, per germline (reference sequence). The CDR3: CSARGGTSGGATYEQYF. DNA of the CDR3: TGCAGTGCTAGAGGCGGGACTAGCGGGGGGGCGACATACGAGCAGTACTTC.

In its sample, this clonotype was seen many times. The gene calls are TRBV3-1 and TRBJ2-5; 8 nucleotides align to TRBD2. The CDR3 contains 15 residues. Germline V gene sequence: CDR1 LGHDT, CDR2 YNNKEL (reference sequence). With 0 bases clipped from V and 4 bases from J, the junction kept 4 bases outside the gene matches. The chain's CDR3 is CASSQEGGGRETQYF. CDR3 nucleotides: TGTGCCAGCAGCCAAGAAGGCGGGGGGAGAGAGACCCAGTACTTC.

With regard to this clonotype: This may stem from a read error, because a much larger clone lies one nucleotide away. CDR3: CASSYGVAGAKETQYF. In nucleotides, the CDR3 is TGTGCCAGCAGTTACGGGGTAGCGGGGGCTAAAGAGACCCAGTACTTC. The chain joins TRBV6-5 to TRBJ2-5; 9 bases line up with TRBD2. This CDR3 region has 16 residues. Unmatched junction bases numbered 7, after V lost 2 bases and J lost 3 bases. CDR1 and CDR2 (germline): MNHEY, SVGAGI.

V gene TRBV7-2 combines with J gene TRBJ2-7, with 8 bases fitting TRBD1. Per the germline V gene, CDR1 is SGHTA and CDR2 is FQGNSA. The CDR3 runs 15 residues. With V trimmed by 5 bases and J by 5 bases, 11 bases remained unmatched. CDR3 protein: CASSPRTGPPHEQYF. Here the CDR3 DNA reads TGTGCCAGCAGCCCCCGGACAGGGCCTCCACACGAGCAGTACTTC.

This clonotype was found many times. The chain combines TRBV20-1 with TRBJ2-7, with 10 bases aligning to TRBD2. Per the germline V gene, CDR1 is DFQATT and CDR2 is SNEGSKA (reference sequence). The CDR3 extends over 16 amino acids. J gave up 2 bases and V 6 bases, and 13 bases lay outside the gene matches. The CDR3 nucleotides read TGCAGTGCCCAGCCCCTCCGGACTAGCGGACCCTACGAGCAGTACTTC. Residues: CSAQPLRTSGPYEQYF.

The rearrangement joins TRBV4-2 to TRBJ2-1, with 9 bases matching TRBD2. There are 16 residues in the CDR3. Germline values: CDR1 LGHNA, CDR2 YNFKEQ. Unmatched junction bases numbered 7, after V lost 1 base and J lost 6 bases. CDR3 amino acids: CASSQVPAGGINEQFF. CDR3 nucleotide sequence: TGTGCCAGCAGCCAAGTTCCAGCGGGAGGCATCAATGAGCAGTTCTTC.

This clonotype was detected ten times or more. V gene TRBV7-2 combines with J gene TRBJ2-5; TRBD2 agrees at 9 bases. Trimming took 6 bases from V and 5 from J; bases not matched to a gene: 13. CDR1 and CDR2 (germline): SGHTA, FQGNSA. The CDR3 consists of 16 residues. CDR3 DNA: TGTGCCAGCAGTCATCGCGGCGGGGGGGCCCCTGAGACCCAGTACTTC. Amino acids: CASSHRGGGAPETQYF.

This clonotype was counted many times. The CDR3: CASSREPITYQPQHF. CDR3 nucleotides: TGTGCCAGCTCACGGGAGCCTATCACATATCAGCCCCAGCATTTT. This chain uses TRBV18 with TRBJ1-5; D gene ambiguous. Germline CDR1 and CDR2: KGHSH and LQKENI. The CDR3 runs to 15 residues. With 4 bases removed from V and 5 bases from J, the gap between germline ends came to 15 bases.

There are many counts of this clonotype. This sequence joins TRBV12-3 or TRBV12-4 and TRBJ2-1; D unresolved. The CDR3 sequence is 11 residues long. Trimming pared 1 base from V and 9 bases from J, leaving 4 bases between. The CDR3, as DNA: TGTGCCAGCAGTTTAGGGGCTGAGCAGTTCTTC. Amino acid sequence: CASSLGAEQFF.